This entry lists 14 T cell receptor beta chains sequenced from one sample in a study of OX40 agonist ivuxolimab in advanced cancers. Measured with immunoSEQ multiplex PCR; TCRdb has only the in-frame clones, and not every one. The sample yields about 62,000 clones, around 80% seen once. The sequencing here drew on CD4+ or CD8+ T cells sorted from blood, taken in a trial of the OX40 agonist ivuxolimab. Receptor source: an adult with an advanced solid tumor such as melanoma, head and neck, liver or kidney cancer.

This sequence joins TRBV15 and TRBJ1-5; no definite D call. Trimming took off 6 bases at V and 4 bases at J, with 10 bases between the two ends. The length of the CDR3 is 13 residues. Germline values: CDR1 LNHNV, CDR2 YYDKDF (reference sequence). CDR3 sequence reads: CATSTLHNQPQHF. The CDR3 nucleotides read TGTGCCACCAGTACACTCCATAATCAGCCCCAGCATTTT. Complete variable domain (other parts from reference TRBV15 and TRBJ1-5): DAMVIQNPRYQVTQFGKPVTLSCSQTLNHNVMYWYQQKSSQAPKLLFHYYDKDFNNEADTPDNFQSRRPNTSFCFLDIRSPGLGDTAMYLCATSTLHNQPQHFGDGTRLSIL.

The rearrangement uses TRBV5-6 and TRBJ1-5, with 9 nucleotides matching TRBD1. The CDR3 is 15 amino acids. V trimming: 2 bases; J trimming: 3 bases; junction bases outside the gene matches: 3. In germline, CDR1 is SGHDT, CDR2 YYEEEE. CDR3 DNA sequence: TGTGCCAGCAGCTTTGGGACAGGGATCAATCAGCCCCAGCATTTT. Translating it yields CASSFGTGINQPQHF.

The chain is built from TRBV6-5 and TRBJ1-4, with 11 bases that match TRBD1. Germline V gives CDR1 MNHEY, CDR2 SVGAGI. J was trimmed by 8 bases and V by 4 bases; bases with no gene match: 3. The CDR3 spans 14 residues. Here the CDR3 reads CASSSGTGGEKLFF. The CDR3 DNA follows: TGTGCCAGCAGTTCCGGGACAGGGGGAGAAAAACTGTTTTTT.

The chain links TRBV7-2 to TRBJ2-1; D is perhaps TRBD2 (6 bases). The V gene lost 0 bases and the J gene lost 2 bases, with 8 bases spanning the gap. The CDR3 runs 15 residues. Germline V gene lookup returns CDR1 SGHTA and CDR2 FQGNSA. The CDR3 coding sequence is TGTGCCAGCAGCTTAGCTGCGGGGCCCTACAATGAGCAGTTCTTC. It encodes CASSLAAGPYNEQFF.

This rearrangement joins TRBV6-1 to TRBJ1-2, with D unclear. Trimming pared 6 bases from V and 4 bases from J, leaving 9 bases between. The CDR3 spans 12 residues. Germline assignment: CDR1 MNHNS and CDR2 SASEGT. CDR3 sequence reads: CASREGFYGYTF. The CDR3 DNA sequence: TGTGCCAGCAGGGAGGGCTTCTATGGCTACACCTTC.

The chain joins TRBV30 to TRBJ1-1; D is ambiguous. Germline-derived CDR1 and CDR2 are GTSNPN and SVGIG (reference sequence). Trimming removed 2 bases from V and 4 bases from J, with 11 bases in between. The CDR3 has 13 amino acids. The CDR3: CAWSTTLGTEAFF. The CDR3 DNA is TGTGCCTGGAGTACAACCTTAGGCACTGAAGCTTTCTTT.

This chain uses TRBV6-5 with TRBJ2-1, with 7 bases that match TRBD2. The germline CDR1 and CDR2 sequences are MNHEY and SVGAGI. J lost 4 bases, V lost 6 bases, and 9 bases had no gene match. The CDR3 totals 15 residues. The CDR3 loop is CASRPTNGGYNEQFF. CDR3 DNA sequence: TGTGCCAGCAGGCCCACCAACGGGGGGTACAATGAGCAGTTCTTC.

This clone was recorded only once. This rearrangement joins TRBV6-5 to TRBJ1-5; TRBD1 is a possible D gene (6 bases). Germline-derived CDR1 and CDR2 are MNHEY and SVGAGI. The CDR3 totals 14 residues. V lost 6 bases to trimming and J lost 1 base, with 10 bases between them. In DNA form, the CDR3 reads TGTGCCAGCAGCTTAAGGGGGAGCAATCAGCCCCAGCATTTT. This codes for CASSLRGSNQPQHF.

V gene TRBV19 combines with J gene TRBJ2-6; 9 nucleotides agree with TRBD1. Looked up from germline, CDR1 is LNHDA and CDR2 is SQIVND (reference sequence). The CDR3 is 16 residues long. Trimming cost V 5 bases and J 0 bases; bases outside gene matches: 2. The CDR3 spells CASSETGGSGANVLTF. DNA of the CDR3: TGTGCCAGTAGTGAGACAGGGGGCTCTGGGGCCAACGTCCTGACTTTC.

The chain employs TRBV5-1 and TRBJ2-1, with TRBD2 matching over 14 bases. The J segment lost 9 bases and the V segment lost 0 bases, leaving 8 bases of the junction unmatched. This CDR3 is built from 17 residues. Germline V gene data show CDR1 as SGHRS and CDR2 as YFSETQ. The CDR3 coding sequence is TGCGCCAGCAGCTTGGGGACCGGGACTAGCGGGGGAGGTGAGCAGTTCTTC. Translation gives CASSLGTGTSGGGEQFF.

This clone was seen once. The V and J genes are TRBV28 and TRBJ1-1, with no clear D. The CDR3 spans 16 residues. Trimming pared 5 bases from V and 3 bases from J, leaving 19 bases between. Germline lookup yields CDR1 MDHEN and CDR2 SYDVKM. The CDR3 DNA reads TGTGCCAGCAGTCCCCGACACCGAAAGAGGGACACTGAAGCTTTCTTT. It codes for CASSPRHRKRDTEAFF.

The rearrangement joins TRBV19 to TRBJ2-5; possibly TRBD1 for D (8 bases). The germline CDR1 and CDR2 sequences are LNHDA and SQIVND (reference sequence). The CDR3 is 14 amino acids. V gave up 7 bases and J gave up 4 bases, with 16 bases separating them. The DNA for the CDR3 is TGTGCCAGTACTCCCACAGGGGGGGGAGAGACCCAGTACTTC. Protein product: CASTPTGGGETQYF.

V usage is TRBV5-6 and J usage is TRBJ1-1; possible D gene TRBD1, 5 bases. Germline V gene sequence: CDR1 SGHDT, CDR2 YYEEEE. V was clipped by 0 bases and J by 2 bases, with 8 bases between them. The CDR3 loop spans 14 amino acids. The CDR3 DNA reads as TGTGCCAGCAGCTTGGGACAGTTCAACACTGAAGCTTTCTTT. Translation gives CASSLGQFNTEAFF.

This clone has only a few counts. The rearrangement links TRBV4-2 to TRBJ1-6, with D unclear. Germline assignment: CDR1 LGHNA and CDR2 YNFKEQ. The germline V and J ends were trimmed by 0 bases and 0 bases, with 12 bases remaining between them. The length of the CDR3 is 18 residues. CDR3 sequence: CASSQDGPESSYNSPLHF. In DNA form, the CDR3 reads TGTGCCAGCAGCCAAGATGGTCCGGAAAGCTCCTATAATTCACCCCTCCACTTT.